This T cell receptor (beta chain) was sequenced during a study of cytomegalovirus exposure and HLA in healthy donors. PCR was performed using 60 Vbeta and 13 Jbeta primers. Libraries were prepared by immunoSEQ multiplex PCR; TCRdb keeps only in-frame clonotypes and omits some of them. The sample contains around 150,000 clones, roughly a tenth of which appear only once. Samples came from healthy bone marrow donors. Study results and caveats: In an earlier analysis, in some 500 donors, most V segments appeared productive either ~87% or ~30% of the time.

Trimming at V came to 6 bases and at J to 7 bases, leaving 10 bases not matched to a gene. This CDR3 comprises 15 residues. Germline V gene lookup returns CDR1 MDHEN and CDR2 SYDVKM. For this clone: Its target is not known.

Sequenced: PBMCs. V gene TRBV28 combines with J gene TRBJ2-1; 9 nucleotides match TRBD2. The TCR comes from a male donor in good health and CMV-seronegative. Here the CDR3 DNA reads TGTGCCAGCAGCCGCGGGAGGGCCCGTGGAAATGAGCAGTTCTTC. This gives the protein CASSRGRARGNEQFF.